The subject of this entry is one TCR beta chain. V was trimmed by 0 bases and J by 7 bases, leaving 12 bases between them. Germline V gives CDR1 LNHDA, CDR2 SQIVND (reference sequence). This CDR3 region has 15 residues. Only in-frame clones appear in the TCRdb table, and some are missing; sequencing was by immunoSEQ multiplex PCR. The table shows 70,000 or so clones, with approximately 86% occurring only once. This specimen comes from a study of OX40 agonist ivuxolimab in advanced cancers. Specimen: CD4+ or CD8+ T cells sorted from blood, collected in a trial of the OX40 agonist ivuxolimab. This chain uses TRBV19 with TRBJ2-2, with D perhaps matching TRBD1 (5 bases). The source is an adult with an advanced solid tumor such as melanoma, head and neck, liver or kidney cancer. In DNA, the CDR3 is TGTGCCAGTAGTATAGAAAGGAAGGGGAACGGGGAGCTGTTTTTT. It specifies CASSIERKGNGELFF.